These T cell receptor beta chains were read from a single sample in a study of stem cell transplantation in POMP-related autoinflammatory disease. TCRdb's table, derived via immunoSEQ multiplex PCR, lists solely in-frame clones and lacks some. The table shows 8,000 to 10,000 clones, with approximately 89% occurring only once. This specimen consisted of CD8+ T cells from PBMCs, obtained before stem cell transplantation. The receptors stem from a human donor with POMP-related autoinflammation and immune dysregulation (PRAID). The CDR3 runs from the conserved cysteine through the conserved F or W. The D gene is left open where the match is weak. Size is omitted from some rows. Given values are once, few, many or a class for expanded clones.

j_call v_call clone_size d_call cdr3_nt cdr3_aa
TRBJ2-7 TRBV5-1 . . TGCGCCAGCAGCTTGGCCCGGGACTACGAGCAGTACTTC CASSLARDYEQYF
TRBJ2-7 TRBV29-1 . TRBD1 TGCAGCGCCAGGACAGGGACCTACGAGCAGTACTTC CSARTGTYEQYF
TRBJ2-7 TRBV6-5 . . TGTGCCAGCAGTCTGGGGACTTACTACGAGCAGTACTTC CASSLGTYYEQYF
TRBJ2-6 TRBV4-1 . . TGCGCCAGCAGCCAAATGGGTTCTGGGGCCAACGTCCTGACTTTC CASSQMGSGANVLTF
TRBJ1-2 TRBV27 few . TGTGCCAGCAGTCCGCGGGACGGCGCTAACTATGGCTACACCTTC CASSPRDGANYGYTF
TRBJ2-7 TRBV7-8 . . TGTGCCAGCAGCTTACACGGTAGGCCTGAGGAGCAGTACTTC CASSLHGRPEEQYF
TRBJ2-7 TRBV7-8 . TRBD2 TGTGCCAGCAGCTTAGAGCGGACTAGTCCTTACGAGCAGTACTTC CASSLERTSPYEQYF
TRBJ2-7 TRBV29-1 once TRBD2 TGCAGCGGTGTCCGGGGGGATGCCTACGAGCAGTACTTC CSGVRGDAYEQYF
TRBJ2-7 TRBV28 . TRBD1 TGTGCCAGCAGTCTGGACAGGACCTACGAGCAGTACTTC CASSLDRTYEQYF
TRBJ2-3 TRBV5-1 . TRBD2 TGCGCCAGCAGCTCGACCTTGTTTCTAGCGGGTTCCGCATCCATCGATACGCAGTATTTT CASSSTLFLAGSASIDTQYF